The clone carrying this T cell receptor beta chain was observed at least ten times. Antigen unknown. This record comes from a study of T-cell memory formation after mild COVID-19. About the study: The two donors had largely donor-specific TCR clusters. Findings of the study overall: Researchers report contracting CD4+ clones mostly in CM and EM, with CD8+ clones in EMRA. SARS-CoV-2 specificity of second-wave clones peaking day 37 was unconfirmed.

The V and J ends lost 1 base and 2 bases, in that order; junction bases with no gene match: 7. Germline-derived CDR1 and CDR2 are SGHVS and FQNEAQ. CDR3 length: 18 amino acids. TCRdb ran MiXCR on the 5' RACE reads and lists one entry per CDR3 protein. The data hold more than 350,000 distinct CDR3 sequences, with around 21% observed a single time. This TCR was sampled from an adult woman who had mild COVID-19 (a few samples of this study predate the infection). Cell type and time point are not known. The sequencing input was PBMCs or a T cell subset sorted from them (not recorded which). The V gene is TRBV7-8, the J gene TRBJ2-3; 12 nucleotides agree with TRBD2. The CDR3 loop reads CASSLGPLAGGPTDTQYF. CDR3 nucleotide sequence: TGTGCCAGCAGCTTAGGGCCCCTAGCGGGGGGGCCCACAGATACGCAGTATTTT. Combining the CDR3 with reference TRBV7-8 and TRBJ2-3 gives the whole variable domain GAGVSQSPRYKVAKRGQDVALRCDPISGHVSLFWYQQALGQGPEFLTYFQNEAQLDKSGLPSDRFFAERPEGSVSTLKIQRTQQEDSAVYLCASSLGPLAGGPTDTQYFGPGTRLTVL.